This is a list of T cell receptor beta chains from one sample in a study of CD8 T cells in Susac syndrome. TCRdb fed the immunoSEQ multiplex PCR reads into MiXCR, producing one record per CDR3 protein. The sample has roughly 200,000 distinct CDR3 sequences; 85% to 95% are singletons. The specimen was CD8+ T cells from PBMCs. These receptors came from a human donor with multiple sclerosis. Each CDR3 is given with its conserved first and last residue. D genes are given only for firm matches. Some rows mark clone size as missing; the rest say once, few, many or name a class of expanded clone.

j_gene: TRBJ2-1; d_gene: NA; abundance: NA; v_gene: TRBV12-3/TRBV12-4; CDR3aa: CASSLINLIYNEQFF; CDR3nt: TGTGCCAGCAGTTTAATAAACTTGATCTACAATGAGCAGTTCTTC
j_gene: TRBJ2-1; d_gene: NA; abundance: NA; v_gene: TRBV29-1; CDR3aa: CSVLPGQGKSNEQFF; CDR3nt: TGCAGCGTGCTTCCGGGTCAGGGGAAATCCAATGAGCAGTTCTTC
j_gene: TRBJ2-1; d_gene: TRBD2; abundance: NA; v_gene: TRBV27; CDR3aa: CASSLGVAGEYNEQFF; CDR3nt: TGTGCCAGCAGTTTAGGGGTAGCGGGAGAGTACAATGAGCAGTTCTTC
j_gene: TRBJ2-7; d_gene: TRBD2; abundance: NA; v_gene: TRBV30; CDR3aa: CAWSETSSGRSEQYF; CDR3nt: TGTGCCTGGAGTGAGACGAGTAGCGGGAGGAGCGAGCAGTACTTC
j_gene: TRBJ2-1; d_gene: NA; abundance: NA; v_gene: TRBV20-1; CDR3aa: CSANFRGGNEQFF; CDR3nt: TGCAGTGCTAACTTTAGGGGAGGCAATGAGCAGTTCTTC
j_gene: TRBJ2-5; d_gene: TRBD2; abundance: NA; v_gene: TRBV9; CDR3aa: CASSPRAGGLKDMETQYF; CDR3nt: TGTGCCAGCAGTCCCCGGGCGGGGGGTTTAAAGGACATGGAGACCCAGTACTTC
j_gene: TRBJ2-7; d_gene: NA; abundance: NA; v_gene: TRBV4-1; CDR3aa: CASSQTGVEGEQYF; CDR3nt: TGCGCCAGCAGCCAAACTGGCGTGGAGGGCGAGCAGTACTTC
j_gene: TRBJ1-1; d_gene: NA; abundance: NA; v_gene: TRBV9; CDR3aa: CASSETGNTEAFF; CDR3nt: TGTGCCAGCAGCGAGACAGGGAACACTGAAGCTTTCTTT
j_gene: TRBJ2-1; d_gene: NA; abundance: NA; v_gene: TRBV20-1; CDR3aa: CSARVQGSYNEQFF; CDR3nt: TGCAGTGCTAGAGTTCAGGGCTCCTACAATGAGCAGTTCTTC
j_gene: TRBJ2-7; d_gene: NA; abundance: NA; v_gene: TRBV20-1; CDR3aa: CSAKVERSPSYEQYF; CDR3nt: TGCAGTGCTAAGGTGGAAAGGTCCCCAAGCTACGAGCAGTACTTC
j_gene: TRBJ1-2; d_gene: NA; abundance: NA; v_gene: TRBV13; CDR3aa: CASSGGSETIYGYTF; CDR3nt: TGTGCCAGCAGCGGGGGCTCGGAAACTATCTATGGCTACACCTTC
j_gene: TRBJ2-7; d_gene: TRBD1; abundance: NA; v_gene: TRBV7-2; CDR3aa: CASSPGQGWTYEQYF; CDR3nt: TGTGCCAGCAGCCCTGGACAGGGGTGGACCTACGAGCAGTACTTC
j_gene: TRBJ2-1; d_gene: NA; abundance: NA; v_gene: TRBV25-1; CDR3aa: CASSEDGYNEQFF; CDR3nt: TGTGCCAGCAGTGAGGACGGGTACAATGAGCAGTTCTTC
j_gene: TRBJ2-3; d_gene: TRBD2; abundance: NA; v_gene: TRBV27; CDR3aa: CASSLLSGLAGAGILDTQYF; CDR3nt: TGTGCCAGCAGTTTACTATCGGGACTAGCGGGAGCGGGTATTCTGGATACGCAGTATTTT
j_gene: TRBJ2-7; d_gene: TRBD1; abundance: NA; v_gene: TRBV14; CDR3aa: CASSQTLGQGYEQYF; CDR3nt: TGTGCCAGCAGCCAAACATTGGGACAGGGCTACGAGCAGTACTTC
j_gene: TRBJ2-3; d_gene: NA; abundance: NA; v_gene: TRBV5-1; CDR3aa: CASSLIPLDGVTVSDTQYF; CDR3nt: TGCGCCAGCAGCTTGATCCCTCTCGACGGCGTCACGGTTTCAGATACGCAGTATTTT
j_gene: TRBJ2-3; d_gene: NA; abundance: NA; v_gene: TRBV27; CDR3aa: CASSLSGPWDTQYF; CDR3nt: TGTGCCAGCAGTTTATCCGGGCCGTGGGATACGCAGTATTTT
j_gene: TRBJ1-4; d_gene: NA; abundance: NA; v_gene: TRBV4-1; CDR3aa: CASSQVGGYEKLFF; CDR3nt: TGCGCCAGCAGCCAAGTGGGAGGTTATGAAAAACTGTTTTTT
j_gene: TRBJ1-2; d_gene: TRBD1; abundance: NA; v_gene: TRBV7-8; CDR3aa: CASSLGQGASGYTF; CDR3nt: TGTGCCAGCAGCTTGGGACAGGGGGCCAGTGGCTACACCTTC
j_gene: TRBJ1-1; d_gene: NA; abundance: few; v_gene: TRBV18; CDR3aa: CASSPDRYTEAFF; CDR3nt: TGTGCCAGCTCACCAGATAGGTACACTGAAGCTTTCTTT
j_gene: TRBJ2-7; d_gene: TRBD2; abundance: NA; v_gene: TRBV3-1; CDR3aa: CASSPGLASTYEQYF; CDR3nt: TGTGCCAGCAGCCCGGGACTAGCGTCCACCTACGAGCAGTACTTC
j_gene: TRBJ1-6; d_gene: NA; abundance: NA; v_gene: TRBV4-1; CDR3aa: CASSPGLLVVSPLHF; CDR3nt: TGCGCCAGCAGCCCAGGGCTTCTGGTAGTCTCACCCCTCCACTTT
j_gene: TRBJ2-3; d_gene: TRBD1; abundance: NA; v_gene: TRBV28; CDR3aa: CASIGDRLRDTQYF; CDR3nt: TGTGCCAGCATTGGGGACAGGTTAAGAGATACGCAGTATTTT
j_gene: TRBJ2-7; d_gene: NA; abundance: NA; v_gene: TRBV9; CDR3aa: CASSEGGQSSYEQYF; CDR3nt: TGTGCCAGCAGTGAGGGGGGACAGAGCTCCTACGAGCAGTACTTC
j_gene: TRBJ2-7; d_gene: TRBD1; abundance: once; v_gene: TRBV19; CDR3aa: CASSATGSIAEQYF; CDR3nt: TGTGCCAGTAGTGCGACAGGGTCCATAGCCGAGCAGTACTTC
j_gene: TRBJ1-2; d_gene: TRBD1; abundance: NA; v_gene: TRBV3-1; CDR3aa: CASSQVTGSDGYTF; CDR3nt: TGTGCCAGCAGCCAGGTGACAGGGTCTGATGGCTACACCTTC
j_gene: TRBJ2-2; d_gene: NA; abundance: NA; v_gene: TRBV29-1; CDR3aa: CSVDSQGDTGELFF; CDR3nt: TGCAGCGTTGACAGTCAGGGTGACACCGGGGAGCTGTTTTTT
j_gene: TRBJ2-2; d_gene: NA; abundance: NA; v_gene: TRBV29-1; CDR3aa: CSVFGTGELFF; CDR3nt: TGCAGCGTTTTTGGAACCGGGGAGCTGTTTTTT
j_gene: TRBJ2-1; d_gene: TRBD2; abundance: NA; v_gene: TRBV30; CDR3aa: CAWSPPGLVYNEQFF; CDR3nt: TGTGCCTGGAGCCCCCCGGGACTAGTTTACAATGAGCAGTTCTTC
j_gene: TRBJ2-3; d_gene: NA; abundance: NA; v_gene: TRBV19; CDR3aa: CASSILTVADTQYF; CDR3nt: TGTGCCAGTAGTATATTAACGGTGGCAGATACGCAGTATTTT
j_gene: TRBJ2-7; d_gene: TRBD1; abundance: NA; v_gene: TRBV28; CDR3aa: CASSSGQGRAEQYF; CDR3nt: TGTGCCAGCAGTTCCGGACAGGGGCGGGCAGAGCAGTACTTC
j_gene: TRBJ2-7; d_gene: TRBD1; abundance: NA; v_gene: TRBV11-2; CDR3aa: CASKITGAHEQYF; CDR3nt: TGTGCCAGTAAAATCACAGGGGCCCACGAGCAGTACTTC
j_gene: TRBJ2-7; d_gene: NA; abundance: NA; v_gene: TRBV7-9; CDR3aa: CASSLTGGQYEQYF; CDR3nt: TGTGCCAGCAGCTTGACAGGTGGACAATACGAGCAGTACTTC
j_gene: TRBJ1-2; d_gene: NA; abundance: NA; v_gene: TRBV1; CDR3aa: CTSSQSNRGQGNGYTF; CDR3nt: TGCACCAGCAGCCAATCAAACCGGGGACAGGGTAATGGCTACACCTTC
j_gene: TRBJ2-1; d_gene: TRBD2; abundance: NA; v_gene: TRBV15; CDR3aa: CATSTHTSEQQFF; CDR3nt: TGTGCCACCAGCACCCATACTAGCGAACAGCAGTTCTTC
j_gene: TRBJ2-1; d_gene: TRBD2; abundance: NA; v_gene: TRBV29-1; CDR3aa: CSVEGSGRAINEQFF; CDR3nt: TGCAGCGTTGAAGGGAGCGGGAGGGCCATCAATGAGCAGTTCTTC
j_gene: TRBJ1-2; d_gene: TRBD1; abundance: NA; v_gene: TRBV29-1; CDR3aa: CSVVDREYGYTF; CDR3nt: TGCAGCGTTGTAGACAGGGAATATGGCTACACCTTC
j_gene: TRBJ2-2; d_gene: NA; abundance: NA; v_gene: TRBV4-1; CDR3aa: CASSRSEMGTGELFF; CDR3nt: TGCGCCAGCAGCCGTTCGGAGATGGGCACCGGGGAGCTGTTTTTT
j_gene: TRBJ2-7; d_gene: NA; abundance: NA; v_gene: TRBV6-2/TRBV6-3; CDR3aa: CASSYQYNSYEQYF; CDR3nt: TGTGCCAGCAGTTACCAATACAACTCCTACGAGCAGTACTTC
j_gene: TRBJ2-7; d_gene: TRBD1; abundance: NA; v_gene: TRBV28; CDR3aa: CASSIRDRSSWYEQYF; CDR3nt: TGTGCCAGCAGTATCCGGGACAGGAGCTCATGGTACGAGCAGTACTTC
j_gene: TRBJ2-1; d_gene: NA; abundance: NA; v_gene: TRBV20-1; CDR3aa: CSASLWGGPNEQFF; CDR3nt: TGCAGTGCTAGTTTGTGGGGGGGCCCGAATGAGCAGTTCTTC
j_gene: TRBJ1-6; d_gene: NA; abundance: NA; v_gene: TRBV10-3; CDR3aa: CAISDSGGYSPLHF; CDR3nt: TGTGCCATCAGTGATTCGGGGGGGTATTCACCCCTCCACTTT
j_gene: TRBJ1-2; d_gene: NA; abundance: NA; v_gene: TRBV30; CDR3aa: CAWRESYGYTF; CDR3nt: TGTGCCTGGAGGGAAAGTTATGGCTACACCTTC
j_gene: TRBJ2-3; d_gene: NA; abundance: NA; v_gene: TRBV5-1; CDR3aa: CASSTQRSTDTQYF; CDR3nt: TGCGCCAGCAGTACCCAGCGGAGCACAGATACGCAGTATTTT
j_gene: TRBJ2-3; d_gene: TRBD1; abundance: once; v_gene: TRBV13; CDR3aa: CASSSNRGQSTDTQYF; CDR3nt: TGTGCCAGCAGCTCCAACAGGGGCCAAAGCACAGATACGCAGTATTTT
j_gene: TRBJ2-4; d_gene: NA; abundance: NA; v_gene: TRBV12-3/TRBV12-4; CDR3aa: CASNQGEGDKNIQYF; CDR3nt: TGTGCCAGCAATCAAGGGGAGGGGGACAAAAACATTCAGTACTTC